This record concerns one TCR beta chain sequence. Its target is not known. With 60 Vbeta and 13 Jbeta primers, the PCR was carried out. Assay used: immunoSEQ multiplex PCR; TCRdb lists only in-frame clones, some missing. Among under 130,000 clones listed, around 80% were seen once. Regarding donors, all were healthy bone marrow donors. The data stem from a study of cytomegalovirus exposure and HLA in healthy donors. Findings and caveats of the study: Researchers reported in a later analysis that common viral pathogens appeared linked to several top clusters. In terms of immune exposure information, only CMV serostatus was available. Cytomegalovirus association was assigned to approximately 180 TCR beta chains.

Trimming removed 3 bases from V and 0 bases from J, with 14 bases in between. The germline CDR1 and CDR2 sequences are LNHDA and SQIVND (reference sequence). This CDR3 has 16 amino acids. The sequence was obtained from a female donor in good health and CMV-seropositive. The J gene is TRBJ1-1, the V gene TRBV19, with D possibly TRBD1 on 6 matching bases. What was sequenced was PBMCs. The CDR3 loop reads CASSILFGGMNTEAFF. The CDR3 bases are TGTGCCAGTAGTATCTTGTTTGGGGGCATGAACACTGAAGCTTTCTTT.